Following are 32 T cell receptor beta chains from one sample sequenced in a study of T-cell reconstitution after alpha-beta-depleted transplantation in children. For TCRbeta, the library was prepared with unique molecular identifiers. TCRdb independently ran MiXCR on the PCR reads; one entry per CDR3 protein. This table holds under 250,000 distinct CDR3 sequences, roughly a quarter found once. The source material was PBMCs, mostly from graft donor cells, sampled 360 days after TCRalphabeta/CD19-depleted stem cell transplant. These receptor sequences come from a female patient aged 2-15 years who had a stem cell transplant for congenital amegakaryocytic thrombocytopenia, so the T cells may come from the graft donor.

V usage is TRBV5-6 and J usage is TRBJ1-6, with D maybe TRBD1 (5 bases). The germline V and J ends were trimmed by 3 bases and 5 bases, with 9 bases remaining between them. Germline V gene data show CDR1 as SGHDT and CDR2 as YYEEEE. This CDR3 has 14 residues. CDR3: CASSWGRNNSPLHF. The CDR3 nucleotides are TGTGCCAGCAGCTGGGGACGGAATAATTCACCCCTCCACTTT.

CDR3 nucleotides: TGTGCCAGCAGTTTGGCGATGAGGGGGGTGCTTAGGAACACTGAAGCTTTCTTT. This codes for CASSLAMRGVLRNTEAFF. This rearrangement joins TRBV6-7 to TRBJ1-1, with a weak D call TRBD1 (6 bases). TRBV6-7 is an ORF, and what it does is uncertain. V gave up 4 bases and J gave up 1 base, with 22 bases separating them. CDR3 length: 18 amino acids.

This clonotype appeared a few times. CDR3 bases: TGCGCCAGCAGCACCCAGCCGAACACTGAAGCTTTCTTT. It is translated as CASSTQPNTEAFF. The rearrangement links TRBV5-1 to TRBJ1-1, with D uncertain. This CDR3 has 13 amino acids. V was trimmed by 4 bases and J by 1 base, leaving 8 bases between them. Germline V gene sequence: CDR1 SGHRS, CDR2 YFSETQ.

The J gene is TRBJ2-7, the V gene TRBV5-1, with D maybe TRBD1 (5 bases). The CDR3 runs 12 residues. Germline V gene data show CDR1 as SGHRS and CDR2 as YFSETQ. Trimming took 4 bases from V and 4 from J, leaving 9 bases between them. The CDR3 spells CASSIGQYEQYF. The CDR3 nucleotides read TGCGCCAGCAGCATAGGACAATACGAGCAGTACTTC.

This clonotype was detected once. The V and J genes are TRBV20-1 and TRBJ2-7, with D possibly matching TRBD2 (6 bases). Between the trimmed V and J ends, which lost 0 bases and 4 bases, there was a span of 16 bases. Germline V gene lookup returns CDR1 DFQATT and CDR2 SNEGSKA (reference sequence). This CDR3 comprises 15 residues. This CDR3 reads CSARDWRGKIYEQYF. The CDR3, as DNA: TGCAGTGCTAGAGATTGGAGGGGCAAGATTTACGAGCAGTACTTC.

This sequence joins TRBV6-5 and TRBJ2-7; D possibly matches TRBD1 or TRBD2 (7 bases each). This CDR3 has 14 amino acids. Trimming cost V 4 bases and J 4 bases, with 14 bases left between them. Germline V gives CDR1 MNHEY, CDR2 SVGAGI. CDR3 DNA: TGTGCCAGCAGTTCAGGGGGAGGGGGATACGAGCAGTACTTC. Translated: CASSSGGGGYEQYF.

The chain combines TRBV28 with TRBJ2-7, with TRBD1 identical over 9 bases. Trimming took 7 bases from V and 2 from J; bases not matched to a gene: 6. This CDR3 is built from 14 residues. Germline assignment: CDR1 MDHEN and CDR2 SYDVKM. CDR3 protein: CASKAGTGPYEQYF. The CDR3 DNA reads TGTGCCAGCAAAGCCGGGACAGGGCCCTACGAGCAGTACTTC.

This clonotype appeared a few times. The rearrangement joins TRBV24-1 to TRBJ2-2; TRBD1 aligns across 9 bases. The trim removed 4 bases at V and 7 bases at J, leaving 9 bases unmatched. This CDR3 region has 16 residues. Germline values: CDR1 KGHDR, CDR2 SFDVKD. The CDR3 protein is CATSDYRDREVGELFF. The DNA for the CDR3 is TGTGCCACCAGTGACTACCGGGACAGGGAGGTCGGGGAGCTGTTTTTT.

This clonotype has only a few counts. V is TRBV11-2 and J is TRBJ1-1; D is ambiguous. The CDR3 length is 15 residues. Trimming shortened V by 5 bases and J by 4 bases, and 17 bases separated the two germline ends. The V gene's germline CDR1 is SGHAT and CDR2 FQNNGV. The CDR3 region is CASSPGQGLVTEAFF. CDR3 DNA sequence: TGTGCCAGCAGCCCCGGCCAAGGGCTAGTCACTGAAGCTTTCTTT.

The gene calls are TRBV4-1 and TRBJ2-5; 7 bases map to TRBD2. The V segment lost 3 bases and the J segment 5 bases; nucleotides outside the gene matches: 12. This CDR3 has 16 amino acids. The germline V gene has CDR1 MGHRA and CDR2 YSYEKL. The CDR3 here is CASSQGGLAGVETQYF. The CDR3 DNA sequence: TGCGCCAGCAGCCAGGGGGGACTTGCGGGGGTGGAGACCCAGTACTTC.

On this clonotype itself: The CDR3 ends on some other residue instead of the conserved phenylalanine or tryptophan, so this is likely a read error. The gene calls are TRBV5-1 and TRBJ1-2, with 8 bases that match TRBD1. The CDR3 is made up of 15 amino acids. The V gene end was trimmed by 1 base and the J gene end by 2 bases; junction bases not matched to a gene: 4. CDR1 and CDR2 from the germline V gene are SGHRS and YFSETQ. The CDR3 DNA is TGCGCCAGCAGCTTGTATCAGGGGGCGAACTATGGCTACACCTAC. The encoded protein is CASSLYQGANYGYTY.

In its sample, this clonotype was seen a few times. The chain employs TRBV19 and TRBJ2-7; TRBD1 matches 9 bases. The CDR3 runs to 15 residues. Germline V lookup: CDR1 LNHDA, CDR2 SQIVND (reference sequence). The V gene end was trimmed by 2 bases and the J gene end by 3 bases; junction bases not matched to a gene: 5. CDR3 protein: CASSITPGQGYEQYF. CDR3 coding DNA: TGTGCCAGTAGTATAACGCCGGGACAGGGCTACGAGCAGTACTTC.

In this sample, this clonotype turned up many times. The rearrangement links TRBV9 to TRBJ2-1; possible D gene TRBD1, 5 bases. Trimming took 0 bases from V and 8 from J, leaving 9 bases between them. CDR3 length: 13 amino acids. The V gene's germline CDR1 is SGDLS and CDR2 YYNGEE. The CDR3 is CASSVEFRDEQFF. As DNA, the CDR3 is TGTGCCAGCAGCGTAGAGTTCAGGGATGAGCAGTTCTTC.

The chain combines TRBV11-2 with TRBJ2-2; 7 nucleotides match TRBD1. Trimming removed 5 bases from V and 7 bases from J; junction bases left unmatched: 19. Germline CDR1 SGHAT, CDR2 FQNNGV. The CDR3 is 18 residues long. The CDR3 nucleotides are TGTGCCAGCAGCCGACAGGGACGGGACGTGTTGAGCAGCGGGGAGCTGTTTTTT. Translation: CASSRQGRDVLSSGELFF.

This clonotype was observed a few times. The V call is TRBV6-5, the J call TRBJ1-3; D gene ambiguous. Germline-derived CDR1 and CDR2 are MNHEY and SVGAGI. The V end lost 6 bases, the J end lost 8 bases, and 23 bases lay between the germline ends. The length of the CDR3 is 16 residues. DNA for the CDR3: TGTGCCAGCAGCTATCAGAGGTCCGCCAAGGAGGACACCATATATTTT. It yields the protein CASSYQRSAKEDTIYF.

The chain combines TRBV4-2 with TRBJ2-7; the match to TRBD1 covers 7 bases. The CDR3 loop spans 16 amino acids. Germline lookup yields CDR1 LGHNA and CDR2 YNFKEQ. The trim removed 4 bases at V and 1 base at J, leaving 10 bases unmatched. This CDR3 reads CASSLSGTEFSYEQYF. CDR3 nucleotide sequence: TGTGCCAGCAGCCTGTCCGGGACAGAGTTTTCCTACGAGCAGTACTTC.

This clonotype was counted ten times or more. The J gene is TRBJ2-5, the V gene TRBV20-1; D is perhaps TRBD1 (7 bases). The CDR3 totals 15 residues. V dropped 0 bases and J dropped 5 bases, with 16 bases sitting between them. CDR1 DFQATT and CDR2 SNEGSKA come from the germline V gene (reference sequence). The CDR3 nucleotides read TGCAGTGCTAGAGATCCCCAGGGGGGAGGCGAGACCCAGTACTTC. This gives the protein CSARDPQGGGETQYF.

This clonotype occurred a few times. This sequence joins TRBV6-1 and TRBJ2-1, with 10 nucleotides matching TRBD1. The CDR3 loop spans 19 amino acids. Germline V gene data show CDR1 as MNHNS and CDR2 as SASEGT. Trimming took 4 bases from V and 1 from J; bases not matched to a gene: 13. As DNA, the CDR3 is TGTGCCAGCAGTGCCGGGACAGGGGAGAAGAAGAGGTCCTACAATGAGCAGTTCTTC. The encoded protein is CASSAGTGEKKRSYNEQFF.

The chain recombines TRBV20-1 with TRBJ2-1, with D perhaps matching TRBD1 or TRBD2 (5 bases each). The CDR3 runs to 16 residues. Germline V CDR1 and CDR2: DFQATT, SNEGSKA (reference sequence). V gave up 0 bases and J gave up 0 bases, with 12 bases separating them. The CDR3 DNA is TGCAGTGCTAGAGATCCCCGGGGCGGCTCCTACAATGAGCAGTTCTTC. Amino acid sequence: CSARDPRGGSYNEQFF.

The V call is TRBV4-1, the J call TRBJ2-3, with D uncertain. Germline values: CDR1 MGHRA, CDR2 YSYEKL. This CDR3 has 12 residues. Trimming stripped 1 base from V and 5 bases from J, with 4 bases between. The CDR3 reads CASSQVLDTQYF. CDR3 bases: TGCGCCAGCAGCCAAGTACTAGATACGCAGTATTTT.

This clonotype has ten or more counts. The chain recombines TRBV6-5 with TRBJ2-1, with TRBD2 matching over 7 bases. V dropped 1 base and J dropped 7; count of bases not matched to a gene: 4. The germline CDR1 and CDR2 sequences are MNHEY and SVGAGI. The CDR3 totals 14 residues. The CDR3 is CASSYFSSGNEQFF. The CDR3 DNA sequence: TGTGCCAGCAGTTACTTTTCTAGCGGTAATGAGCAGTTCTTC.

The V and J genes are TRBV7-3 and TRBJ2-1, with D perhaps assigned TRBD1 or TRBD2 (5 bases each). Germline V gene data show CDR1 as SGHTA and CDR2 as FQGTGA. CDR3 length: 16 residues. V gave up 1 base and J gave up 8 bases, with 18 bases separating them. This chain's CDR3 is CASSLKPGPMMDEQFF. Written as DNA, the CDR3 is TGTGCCAGCAGCTTAAAACCGGGGCCTATGATGGATGAGCAGTTCTTC.

The V call is TRBV5-6, the J call TRBJ2-7; D is uncertain. CDR1 is SGHDT and CDR2 is YYEEEE in the germline V gene. Trimming removed 2 bases at V and 2 bases at J, with 17 bases between. The CDR3 spans 16 residues. The chain's CDR3 is CASSLSPVPPAYEQYF. In nucleotides, the CDR3 is TGTGCCAGCAGCTTATCCCCAGTCCCTCCCGCCTACGAGCAGTACTTC. Complete variable domain (other parts from reference TRBV5-6 and TRBJ2-7): DAGVTQSPTHLIKTRGQQVTLRCSPKSGHDTVSWYQQALGQGPQFIFQYYEEEERQRGNFPDRFSGHQFPNYSSELNVNALLLGDSALYLCASSLSPVPPAYEQYFGPGTRLTVT.

J is TRBJ2-7 and V is TRBV30; D is ambiguous. The CDR3 has 13 residues. Trimming cost V 2 bases and J 5 bases, with 13 bases left between them. From germline, CDR1 is GTSNPN and CDR2 SVGIG (reference sequence). This CDR3 is CAWSPLVGDEQYF. CDR3 bases: TGTGCCTGGAGTCCCCTGGTAGGCGACGAGCAGTACTTC.

This chain connects TRBV27 to TRBJ2-7; 8 positions match TRBD2. Germline loops: CDR1 MNHEY, CDR2 SMNVEV (reference sequence). Germline trimming cut 0 bases from V and 3 bases from J; bases unmatched to any gene: 10. This CDR3 is built from 17 residues. The CDR3, as DNA: TGTGCCAGCAGTTTATCTTACGCAGCGGGAGTAGACTACGAGCAGTACTTC. Protein: CASSLSYAAGVDYEQYF.

This sequence joins TRBV5-1 and TRBJ2-7; D call uncertain. The CDR3 length is 13 residues. With 0 bases removed from V and 6 bases from J, the gap between germline ends came to 10 bases. Germline loops: CDR1 SGHRS, CDR2 YFSETQ. The CDR3 DNA is TGCGCCAGCAGCTTGGAAGGTGGATCCGAGCAGTACTTC. Its protein product is CASSLEGGSEQYF.

This clonotype was seen a few times. The gene calls are TRBV15 and TRBJ1-3, with D perhaps matching TRBD1 (6 bases). V lost 4 bases, J lost 8 bases, and 18 bases lay in between. The CDR3 runs 15 residues. The germline CDR1 and CDR2 sequences are LNHNV and YYDKDF (reference sequence). The CDR3 loop reads CATSKRGAAGDTIYF. The DNA for the CDR3 is TGTGCCACCAGCAAGAGGGGGGCCGCCGGCGACACCATATATTTT.

The chain links TRBV10-3 to TRBJ2-1, with D hard to call. Deletions cut 2 bases from V and 2 bases from J, with 1 base between. This CDR3 has 12 amino acids. Per germline, CDR1 ENHRY and CDR2 SYGVKD. This chain's CDR3 is CAISEAYNEQFF. CDR3 DNA sequence: TGTGCCATCAGTGAGGCCTACAATGAGCAGTTCTTC.

V usage is TRBV9 and J usage is TRBJ2-7; 7 nucleotides align to TRBD2. The CDR3 has 15 residues. V dropped 0 bases and J dropped 4; count of bases not matched to a gene: 7. Germline CDR1 reads SGDLS; CDR2 reads YYNGEE. The CDR3 protein is CASSVGLAVIYEQYF. The CDR3 DNA reads as TGTGCCAGCAGCGTAGGGCTAGCGGTAATATACGAGCAGTACTTC.

In this sample, this clonotype turned up a few times. The chain combines TRBV12-3 or TRBV12-4 with TRBJ2-3; no firm D call. The CDR3 is 14 amino acids. V was cut by 3 bases and J by 4 bases, with 11 bases left in between. The CDR3 region has the DNA TGTGCCAGCAGTTTGTTTGCGCTCTCAGATACGCAGTATTTT. It codes for CASSLFALSDTQYF.

Only a few counts were recorded for this clonotype. This sequence joins TRBV11-2 and TRBJ2-3; 13 bases fit TRBD2. V gave up 4 bases and J gave up 1 base; unmatched junction bases: 20. This CDR3 is built from 22 residues. Per the germline V gene, CDR1 is SGHAT and CDR2 is FQNNGV. The CDR3 nucleotides read TGTGCCAGCAGCTCAGACCTCGATACCGGGACTAGCGGGACCACAGGCACAGATACGCAGTATTTT. It is translated as CASSSDLDTGTSGTTGTDTQYF.

This rearrangement joins TRBV20-1 to TRBJ2-1; D is unresolved. Trimming shortened V by 5 bases and J by 0 bases, and 11 bases separated the two germline ends. Germline V gene lookup returns CDR1 DFQATT and CDR2 SNEGSKA (reference sequence). This CDR3 has 14 amino acids. CDR3 sequence (DNA): TGCAGTGCTCCTCGTATGAGCTCCTACAATGAGCAGTTCTTC. It encodes CSAPRMSSYNEQFF.